Sequencing of this TCR beta chain was carried out in a study of cytomegalovirus exposure and HLA in healthy donors (dated by TCRdb to about 2017). Context from the whole study: According to an earlier analysis of several hundred of the donors, about 179 million T cells yielded some 120 million unique TCR beta sequences and around 300 Gb of sequence data. The study combined high-throughput TCR immunosequencing, statistical association of individual TCRs with disease status, and machine learning to predict cytomegalovirus infection status. A later genetic analysis used genome-wide SNP genotypes for about 65% of the roughly 670 donors, treating that subset as a discovery cohort. The later analysis used no new phenotypic data to find candidate immune exposures, relying instead on TCR beta sequences and their occurrence across donors. HLA typing included class I and class II loci at four-digit resolution. An earlier analysis of approximately 630 of the donors applied high-throughput TCR beta sequencing to assess whether each TCR beta V gene segment acted as functional or pseudogenic. Among the approximately 400 genotyped donors, more than 70% belonged to the genetic ancestry cluster associated with self-reported Caucasian donors. Every discovery cohort repertoire had been produced on one sequencing platform. The number of typed donors differed by locus: about 620-630 for A, B, C, DRB1 and DQB1; 522 for DQA1; around 580 for DPA1; and some 430 for DPB1. An early release covering roughly 600 HLA-typed donors comprised approximately 290 gigabases of sequencing data and roughly 86 million unique TCR sequences. The study used immunosequencing to profile the T cell repertoires of approximately 640 subjects and linked those repertoires to cytomegalovirus serostatus. Donor age, sex, ethnicity and CMV serostatus were compiled together with the repertoire data. Along with the approximately 700-subject first cohort, a separate validation cohort of over a hundred different subjects was used. To study patterns of TCR occurrence, a later analysis re-analyzed previously published TCR beta repertoires from more than 550 donors and added high-resolution HLA genotyping. Across under 500 genotyped donors of the cohort, an average of roughly 230,000 unique TCR beta nucleotide sequences per donor were sequenced, and around 19% of those sequences were non-productive. Because of strong linkage in the cohort, 4 to 6 DR-DQ haplotypes were treated as single units for association and clustering. The study was designed to test whether signatures of past pathogen exposure could be identified by cataloging public T cell receptors. The full study reports these points: In a later analysis, several top co-occurrence clusters were reported to appear linked to parvovirus B19, influenza, CMV and Epstein-Barr virus. According to a later analysis, most CMV-associated TCR beta chains appeared to be HLA-restricted, and the HLA associations seemed to be driven largely by CMV exposure. Assigning TCR associations to individual alleles was difficult when HLA alleles, especially DR and DQ, strongly co-occurred. According to a later analysis, TCR association rates differed among HLA loci, with DRB1 alleles showing the most associated TCRs and HLA-C alleles showing the fewest. In a later analysis, HLA-associated TCR beta chains were found to be more clonally expanded and to have lower generation probabilities than equally common non-associated chains. Most TCR sequences were observed very rarely across donors, whereas some public TCRs were present in many individuals. A further reported finding was that TCR beta sequences accurately predicted the HLA-A and HLA-B alleles for most subjects in the first cohort. CMV serostatus was the only immune exposure information available for the cohort. In vitro tests confirmed that a few of the cytomegalovirus-associated TCR beta chains recognize cytomegalovirus antigens. Only TCR beta chains were sequenced in this cohort, and the absence of alpha or paired-chain data limited detectable features. A cluster of highly shared sequence variants was judged likely to represent a technical artifact of the sequencing pipeline. Compared with the approximately 720-donor mean, donors in an Asian-associated ancestry cluster had fewer N-insertions in productive TCRs, according to a later genetic analysis. An association between a missense DCLRE1C variant and V-gene and J-gene trimming of TCR beta chains was found in a later genetic analysis and replicated in an independent cohort. Some 16 rarely observed V segments, including chromosome 9 orphons, were excluded from the earlier analysis of several hundred of the donors because counts were too low. The 87-base-pair reads could not distinguish some IMGT-functional V segments, including TRBV6-2 and TRBV6-3, so those segments were excluded. The authors suggested that the approach could potentially be generalized to other disease states and immunological phenotypes. The study gave a list of some 150 TCR beta chains associated with cytomegalovirus. Correlated functional status among segregating V segments might reflect linkage disequilibrium, but an unknown experimental factor could not be ruled out. At a false discovery rate of 0.05, a later analysis linked under 20,000 TCR beta sequences to specific HLA alleles. Broadly in line with IMGT annotations, most TCR beta V segments showed up in productive rearrangements about 90% or about 30% of the time in an earlier analysis of approximately 600 of the donors. Because HLA typing was missing for some donors at each locus, association tests included only the typed subset. The presence/absence analyses assumed that sequencing depth was roughly uniform across donors, and that assumption may not be true. Cytomegalovirus status was reported to be diagnosed by the classifier with high specificity and sensitivity in both the original and validation cohorts.

The CDR3 runs 15 residues from the cysteine to the phenylalanine. Just CDR3 DNA is preserved here, 45 bases in frame from base 1. Relative to germline, V is missing 1 base and J is missing 7 bases, with 1 base of the junction outside any gene match. Sequences SGHVS (CDR1) and FNYEAQ (CDR2) are obtained from the germline V gene. The cohort consisted of 600 to 700 healthy bone marrow donors. At the time of sampling, every cohort member was nominally healthy, though immune exposures that went unrecorded were likely present. The donor tested CMV seronegative, placing the donor among the 352 seronegative members of the cohort. Every donor gave a peripheral blood sample, and the peripheral blood mononuclear cells from that sample were used for TCR beta sequencing. Genomic DNA was extracted from the blood cell samples with the Qiagen DNeasy Blood Extraction Kit. A word on this clone: The antigen it binds to is not known. There are no base qualities to consult, and no much larger clone falls within one base.

The library was built by means of the immunoSEQ multiplex PCR assay. The multiplex PCR relied on a mix of 60 forward primers for TCR Vbeta segments and 13 reverse primers for TCR Jbeta segments. The CDR3 region of rearranged TCR beta genes was amplified from genomic DNA with a multiplex PCR assay. Amplified TCR beta libraries were sequenced as 87-base-pair reads on the Illumina HiSeq System. The study's own analysis went as follows. In a later analysis, 77 million or so unique TCR beta chains were counted across the roughly 670 repertoires, and roughly 10 million of these chains were shared by at least two donors. Raw reads were error-corrected and collapsed into unique sequences by a nearest-neighbor algorithm in which closely related sequences were merged to remove PCR and sequencing errors. Alignment of CDR3 sequences to IMGT reference sequences was used to assign V, D and J gene segments. Each retained sequence needed at least a six-nucleotide match to both a V gene segment and a J gene segment. A rearrangement was called productive if the CDR3 had no stop codons and remained in frame with V and J, and every other rearrangement was called non-productive. Following IMGT convention, CDR3 was defined as the stretch from the second conserved V-encoded cysteine up to the conserved J-encoded phenylalanine. The earlier analysis of approximately 590 of the donors excluded any sequence lacking an unambiguous match to a single V gene segment. An earlier analysis of fewer than 750 of the donors classified V segments as functional when productive rearrangements were above 56.7% and as segregating when the standard deviation between donors was above 5%. A statistical classification framework was developed to diagnose cytomegalovirus status using the catalog of TCR beta chain sequences. A later analysis assigned V and J genes by comparing TCR nucleotide sequences with IMGT/GENE-DB human TR gene sequences. The TCRdist pipeline was used in a later analysis to assign CDR3 sequences and most-parsimonious VDJ recombination scenarios. In a later analysis, each TCR beta chain was defined by its CDR3 amino acid sequence together with its V-gene family, and reads lacking a unique V-gene family were excluded. A later analysis removed roughly 590 highly shared, low-generation-probability nucleotide sequences to deal with suspected cross-contamination and a sequencing artifact. For each public chain, a later analysis derived a clonal expansion index from normalized ranks of inferred template counts within each repertoire. A later analysis computed generation probabilities with a VDJ recombination model fitted to out-of-frame rearrangements, and checked the results against IGoR. Hypergeometric tests were used in a later analysis to score TCR-TCR, TCR-HLA and TCR-CMV co-occurrence, with a repertoire-size bias correction applied to the TCR pairs. A later analysis estimated false discovery rates by permuting HLA or CMV assignments 20 times. A later analysis grouped co-occurring TCRs with DBSCAN, adding TCRdist sequence similarity when clustering within HLA-allele-positive subsets. Repertoires with fewer than 30,000 or more than 120,000 public chains, plus five repertoires with anomalous nucleotide sharing, were excluded from co-occurrence clustering. TCRdb re-hosts the immuneACCESS table, in-frame sequences only. Its copies lack some clones; in the studies checked, an unresolved V gene accounts for under half of them, and the cause for the rest is not known. V and J calls and clone size come straight from that table; D and trimming were deduced from the DNA. Counted in this sample were about 200,000 clones; around 87% of them appeared once. Over 1% of the sample rests with the top ten.

This clonotype was sampled from a young man in good health and CMV-seronegative. Recombination linked TRBV7-6 to TRBJ2-4; 13 middle bases align to TRBD2. Sequenced input: PBMCs. The CDR3 protein is CASSLGTSGSNIQYF. The DNA is as follows: TGTGCCAGCAGCTTAGGGACTAGCGGGAGCAACATTCAGTACTTC.